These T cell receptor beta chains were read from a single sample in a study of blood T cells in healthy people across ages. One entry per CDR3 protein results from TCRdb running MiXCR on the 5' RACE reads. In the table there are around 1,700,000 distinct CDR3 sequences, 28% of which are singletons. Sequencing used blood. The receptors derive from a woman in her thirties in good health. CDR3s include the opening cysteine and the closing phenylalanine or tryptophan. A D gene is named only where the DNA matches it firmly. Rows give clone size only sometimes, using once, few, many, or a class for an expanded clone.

TGTGCCAGCAGCGTAGGGGGGGGGCTAGCGGGGGCTAATGAGCAGTTCTTC | CASSVGGGLAGANEQFF | TRBJ2-1 | few | TRBD2 | TRBV9
TGCGCCAGCAGCTTGAAAATCGTCTCTAGCACCGGGGAGCAGTACTTC | CASSLKIVSSTGEQYF | TRBJ2-7 | - | - | TRBV5-1
TGCAGTGCTACCTTAGCGGGGACAAAAAACATTCAGTACTTC | CSATLAGTKNIQYF | TRBJ2-4 | few | TRBD2 | TRBV20-1
TGTGCCAGCGGACGCCGGGACAGGGACCCCCAACCGGATTCACCCCTCCACTTT | CASGRRDRDPQPDSPLHF | TRBJ1-6 | few | TRBD1 | TRBV28
TGCAGCGTTGAGGATCCTGTTCGCTTCGATACGCAGTATTTT | CSVEDPVRFDTQYF | TRBJ2-3 | - | - | TRBV29-1
TGTGCCAGTAGTATGGTCCCAACAGTCCCCTACGAGCAGTACTTC | CASSMVPTVPYEQYF | TRBJ2-7 | many | - | TRBV19
TGTACCAGCAGCTTAGGGGGACGGATGAATGAGCAGTTCTTC | CTSSLGGRMNEQFF | TRBJ2-1 | - | - | TRBV7-2
TGCAGTGCTAGCCCCCCCCAAGAGACCCAGTACTTC | CSASPPQETQYF | TRBJ2-5 | many | - | TRBV20-1
TGTGCCAGCAGCCCAGGGGGAGGACTAGCGGATACGCAGTATTTT | CASSPGGGLADTQYF | TRBJ2-3 | few | TRBD2 | TRBV9
TGTGCCAGTAGTATCAAACAGGGAAAGGCGAGTTACAACTATGGCTACACCTTC | CASSIKQGKASYNYGYTF | TRBJ1-2 | - | - | TRBV19
TGCAGCGTTTTTCTGCGAGGAACCTACGAGCAGTACTTC | CSVFLRGTYEQYF | TRBJ2-7 | many | - | TRBV29-1
TGTGCCAGCACCCCACGGCGGTCAGGGGCCAACGTCCTGACTTTC | CASTPRRSGANVLTF | TRBJ2-6 | many | - | TRBV12-3/TRBV12-4
TGCAGCGCCCCGGGAGACGATTACACTGAAGCTTTCTTT | CSAPGDDYTEAFF | TRBJ1-1 | - | - | TRBV29-1
TGTGCCAGCAGTCCAGGGACTCCCACAGATACGCAGTATTTT | CASSPGTPTDTQYF | TRBJ2-3 | many | - | TRBV12-3/TRBV12-4
- | CSANPQGNNYGCTF | TRBJ1-2 | - | - | TRBV20-1
TGTGCCAGCAGACACGGGGGGCAGGGGGCGCATCAGCCCCAGCATTTT | CASRHGGQGAHQPQHF | TRBJ1-5 | - | TRBD1 | TRBV2
TGTGCCAGCAGCTTAAGGTCGGGCGGAGATCGCTCCTACAATGAGCAGTTCTTC | CASSLRSGGDRSYNEQFF | TRBJ2-1 | few | - | TRBV7-2